Below are 17 T cell receptor beta chains sequenced from a single sample in a study of T cell changes during pregnancy in multiple sclerosis. The table came from immunoSEQ multiplex PCR; TCRdb's copy has only in-frame clones and leaves some out. The table records 50,000 to 80,000 clones, roughly 91% of them present only once. Sequencing was performed on CD8+ T cells from peripheral blood mononuclear cells, taken before pregnancy. The receptors come from a female donor with multiple sclerosis, enrolled in a pregnancy study.

J is TRBJ1-2 and V is TRBV4-1; D is uncertain. V lost 0 bases and J lost 3, with 11 bases in between. This CDR3 is built from 15 residues. CDR1 is MGHRA, CDR2 YSYEKL, per germline. Here the CDR3 reads CASSQDSLADYGYTF. The CDR3 DNA sequence: TGCGCCAGCAGCCAAGATTCGTTGGCAGACTATGGCTACACCTTC.

The J gene is TRBJ2-7, the V gene TRBV11-2; weak D call: TRBD2 (6 bases). Germline-derived CDR1 and CDR2 are SGHAT and FQNNGV. The CDR3 sequence is 15 residues long. V was trimmed by 0 bases and J by 0 bases, leaving 9 bases between them. Written as DNA, the CDR3 is TGTGCCAGCAGCTTAGAATCCGGGGGCTCCTACGAGCAGTACTTC. Its protein product is CASSLESGGSYEQYF.

The V and J genes are TRBV11-2 and TRBJ1-1; a weak D match, TRBD1 (6 bases). The CDR3 is made up of 14 amino acids. Germline CDR1 and CDR2: SGHAT and FQNNGV. V dropped 3 bases and J dropped 1 base, with 9 bases sitting between them. For the CDR3, the DNA is TGTGCCAGCAGCTTCGGGGGGCAGAACACTGAAGCTTTCTTT. Translating gives CASSFGGQNTEAFF. The full variable domain, rest sourced from reference TRBV11-2 and TRBJ1-1, is EAGVAQSPRYKIIEKRQSVAFWCNPISGHATLYWYQQILGQGPKLLIQFQNNGVVDDSQLPKDRFSAERLKGVDSTLKIQPAKLEDSAVYLCASSFGGQNTEAFFGQGTRLTVV.

The chain employs TRBV6-4 and TRBJ1-5; D uncertain. V dropped 8 bases and J dropped 11 bases, with 10 bases sitting between them. The CDR3 has 10 residues. Germline CDR1 MRHNA, CDR2 SNTAGT. The CDR3 DNA is TGTGCCAGCGAGGGTTCGTCCCAGCATTTT. As protein: CASEGSSQHF.

The CDR3 DNA sequence: TGTGCCAGCAGTTTAACGGTAGCGGAAGATACGCAGTATTTT. Its protein product is CASSLTVAEDTQYF. The chain uses TRBV27 and TRBJ2-3; possible D gene TRBD2, 6 bases. V was trimmed by 2 bases and J by 5 bases, leaving 11 bases between them. CDR1 MNHEY and CDR2 SMNVEV come from the germline V gene (reference sequence). This CDR3 has 14 residues.

The chain has TRBV5-1 and TRBJ2-1; 11 nucleotides line up with TRBD2. Germline CDR1 reads SGHRS; CDR2 reads YFSETQ. V shed 0 bases, J shed 8 bases, and the junction held 7 bases outside the gene matches. The CDR3 runs to 16 residues. The chain's CDR3 is CASSLGSGGASDEQFF. The CDR3 nucleotides are TGCGCCAGCAGCTTGGGTAGCGGGGGGGCCTCGGATGAGCAGTTCTTC.

J is TRBJ1-1 and V is TRBV5-6, with 11 positions matching TRBD1. There are 14 residues in the CDR3. Per the germline V gene, CDR1 is SGHDT and CDR2 is YYEEEE. Germline trimming cut 2 bases from V and 10 bases from J; bases unmatched to any gene: 7. The DNA of the CDR3 is TGTGCCAGCAGCTTCGGACAGGGGGCCATCTCAGCTTTCTTT. Amino acids: CASSFGQGAISAFF.

V gene TRBV4-1 combines with J gene TRBJ2-7, with 9 nucleotides matching TRBD1. The V segment lost 1 base and the J segment 2 bases; nucleotides outside the gene matches: 3. Germline assignment: CDR1 MGHRA and CDR2 YSYEKL. This CDR3 region has 15 residues. The CDR3 protein is CASSQVDRGTYEQYF. The CDR3, as DNA: TGCGCCAGCAGCCAAGTGGACAGGGGTACCTACGAGCAGTACTTC.

The V gene is TRBV9, the J gene TRBJ1-5, with D perhaps matching TRBD1 (5 bases). The CDR3 spans 15 residues. Trimming pared 3 bases from V and 7 bases from J, leaving 17 bases between. Germline assignment: CDR1 SGDLS and CDR2 YYNGEE. The CDR3 sequence: CASSESWGLGQPQHF. CDR3 DNA sequence: TGTGCCAGCAGCGAGTCCTGGGGACTGGGACAGCCCCAGCATTTT. Looking up the rest from reference TRBV9 and TRBJ1-5 gives the full variable domain: DSGVTQTPKHLITATGQRVTLRCSPRSGDLSVYWYQQSLDQGLQFLIQYYNGEERAKGNILERFSAQQFPDLHSELNLSSLELGDSALYFCASSESWGLGQPQHFGDGTRLSIL.

The chain is built from TRBV28 and TRBJ1-5; TRBD1 agrees at 8 bases. V lost 4 bases to trimming and J lost 5 bases; unmatched junction nucleotides: 10. The V gene's germline CDR1 is MDHEN and CDR2 SYDVKM. The CDR3 totals 16 residues. CDR3 region: CASSSTPLQGDQPQHF. The CDR3 DNA reads TGTGCCAGCAGTTCGACCCCATTACAGGGGGATCAGCCCCAGCATTTT.

Only one count was recorded for this clone. This chain links TRBV27 with TRBJ1-1; D might be TRBD1 (6 bases). The CDR3 runs 15 residues. Germline lookup yields CDR1 MNHEY and CDR2 SMNVEV (reference sequence). The V gene lost 6 bases and the J gene lost 0 bases, with 14 bases spanning the gap. The CDR3 sequence is CASSLQTGVNTEAFF. The CDR3, as DNA: TGTGCCAGCAGCCTTCAGACAGGAGTGAACACTGAAGCTTTCTTT.

This clone occurred once. This chain connects TRBV30 to TRBJ2-3; tentative D call: TRBD1 (5 bases). Germline V gene sequence: CDR1 GTSNPN, CDR2 SVGIG (reference sequence). The germline V and J ends were trimmed by 3 bases and 1 base, with 14 bases remaining between them. CDR3 length equals 15 residues. CDR3 in DNA: TGTGCCTGGAGGATTTTGGGGCCAGGCACAGATACGCAGTATTTT. Protein product: CAWRILGPGTDTQYF.

The chain couples TRBV2 to TRBJ2-7; no definite D call. Germline V lookup: CDR1 SNHLY, CDR2 FYNNEI. This CDR3 is 13 amino acids long. Trimming removed 6 bases from V and 4 bases from J, with 13 bases in between. The chain's CDR3 is CASRATIRYEQYF. The CDR3 nucleotides are TGTGCCAGCAGAGCCACCATTCGGTACGAGCAGTACTTC.

This rearrangement joins TRBV7-6 to TRBJ2-3, with D perhaps TRBD2 (6 bases). V gave up 8 bases and J gave up 2 bases, with 14 bases separating them. CDR1 and CDR2 (germline): SGHVS, FNYEAQ. This CDR3 has 14 amino acids. CDR3 region: CASAGSGPTDTQYF. In DNA form, the CDR3 reads TGTGCCAGCGCGGGTAGCGGCCCCACAGATACGCAGTATTTT.

The V and J genes are TRBV7-3 and TRBJ2-2, with TRBD1 identical over 8 bases. Trimming removed 5 bases from V and 3 bases from J; junction bases left unmatched: 2. Germline V lookup: CDR1 SGHTA, CDR2 FQGTGA. This CDR3 is 14 amino acids long. Here the CDR3 DNA reads TGTGCCAGCAGCAGGACAGGGTACACCGGGGAGCTGTTTTTT. Translating gives CASSRTGYTGELFF.

The V call is TRBV4-1, the J call TRBJ1-1; a possible D gene is TRBD1 (5 bases). The CDR3 loop spans 19 amino acids. Germline V gene lookup returns CDR1 MGHRA and CDR2 YSYEKL. V was shortened by 0 bases and J by 7 bases, with 27 bases between the two germline ends. The CDR3 here is CASSQDTLLAGWGNDEAFF. CDR3 in DNA: TGCGCCAGCAGCCAAGATACCCTTTTGGCAGGGTGGGGTAACGATGAAGCTTTCTTT.

This clone occurred once. V gene TRBV4-1 combines with J gene TRBJ2-7, with 7 nucleotides matching TRBD2. This CDR3 contains 14 residues. Germline CDR1 is MGHRA and CDR2 is YSYEKL. V gave up 0 bases and J gave up 2 bases; unmatched junction bases: 1. In DNA, the CDR3 is TGCGCCAGCAGCCAAGATCGGGGGGCCTACGAGCAGTACTTC. Protein product: CASSQDRGAYEQYF.